These T cell receptor beta chains were read from a single sample in a study of blood T cell repertoires in COVID-19. Libraries were prepared by immunoSEQ multiplex PCR; TCRdb keeps only in-frame clonotypes and omits some of them. This table has approximately 93,000 clones, approximately 79% appearing once. The sequencing input was peripheral blood. The receptors come from a man aged 65 to 85 with COVID-19, enrolled during active disease. The CDR3 runs from the conserved cysteine through the conserved F or W. D genes are given only for firm matches. Clone size, where shown, is once, few, many, or a class for clones that have expanded.

d_gene: TRBD2
j_gene: TRBJ2-1
v_gene: TRBV6-2/TRBV6-3
abundance: .
len: 17
CDR3aa: CASSYTMTSGSYNEQFF
CDR3nt: TGTGCCAGCAGTTACACGATGACTAGCGGATCCTACAATGAGCAGTTCTTC

d_gene: TRBD1
j_gene: TRBJ2-2
v_gene: TRBV2
abundance: .
len: 16
CDR3aa: CASSDRDRGSTGELFF
CDR3nt: TGTGCCAGCAGTGATCGTGACAGGGGTTCCACCGGGGAGCTGTTTTTT

d_gene: .
j_gene: TRBJ2-3
v_gene: TRBV7-2
abundance: .
len: 17
CDR3aa: CASSLVAVRRRTDTQYF
CDR3nt: TGTGCCAGCAGCTTGGTAGCGGTCCGGCGGCGCACAGATACGCAGTATTTT

d_gene: .
j_gene: TRBJ1-5
v_gene: TRBV2
abundance: few
len: 11
CDR3aa: CASSAGYPQHF
CDR3nt: TGTGCCAGCAGTGCAGGGTACCCCCAGCATTTT

d_gene: TRBD1
j_gene: TRBJ2-7
v_gene: TRBV27
abundance: .
len: 15
CDR3aa: CASRPGQGSSYEQYF
CDR3nt: TGTGCCAGCAGGCCGGGACAGGGTAGCTCCTACGAGCAGTACTTC

d_gene: TRBD2
j_gene: TRBJ2-7
v_gene: TRBV28
abundance: many
len: 15
CDR3aa: CASSFLAGPSYEQYF
CDR3nt: TGTGCCAGCAGTTTTCTAGCGGGACCTTCCTACGAGCAGTACTTC

d_gene: .
j_gene: TRBJ1-4
v_gene: TRBV27
abundance: .
len: 12
CDR3aa: CASSFLQGKLFF
CDR3nt: TGTGCCAGCAGTTTTTTGCAGGGGAAACTGTTTTTT

d_gene: .
j_gene: TRBJ1-6
v_gene: TRBV4-2
abundance: .
len: 16
CDR3aa: CASSQWGGLNNSPLHF
CDR3nt: TGTGCCAGCAGCCAGTGGGGGGGGTTGAATAATTCACCCCTCCACTTT

d_gene: .
j_gene: TRBJ2-1
v_gene: TRBV7-2
abundance: .
len: 14
CDR3aa: CASTQGGLLNEQFF
CDR3nt: TGTGCCAGCACCCAGGGGGGCCTACTTAATGAGCAGTTCTTC

d_gene: .
j_gene: TRBJ2-7
v_gene: TRBV12-1
abundance: few
len: 14
CDR3aa: CASSFAGQTYEQYF
CDR3nt: TGTGCCAGCAGCTTTGCGGGACAAACCTACGAGCAGTACTTC

d_gene: TRBD1
j_gene: TRBJ2-7
v_gene: TRBV5-1
abundance: .
len: 17
CDR3aa: CASSPASTGGSFYEQYF
CDR3nt: TGCGCCAGCAGCCCAGCATCGACAGGGGGCTCCTTCTACGAGCAGTACTTC

d_gene: TRBD2
j_gene: TRBJ2-2
v_gene: TRBV11-3
abundance: .
len: 18
CDR3aa: CASSRHLLAGGFTGELFF
CDR3nt: TGTGCCAGCAGCAGACACCTACTAGCGGGAGGGTTTACCGGGGAGCTGTTTTTT

d_gene: .
j_gene: TRBJ2-7
v_gene: TRBV30
abundance: .
len: 12
CDR3aa: CAWLPPGSEQYF
CDR3nt: TGTGCCTGGTTACCCCCCGGGAGCGAGCAGTACTTC

d_gene: .
j_gene: TRBJ1-1
v_gene: TRBV15
abundance: .
len: 12
CDR3aa: CATRELNTEAFF
CDR3nt: TGTGCCACCAGGGAGTTAAACACTGAAGCTTTCTTT

d_gene: TRBD1
j_gene: TRBJ1-2
v_gene: TRBV6-5
abundance: .
len: 15
CDR3aa: CASSYTTGMGSGYTF
CDR3nt: TGTGCCAGCAGTTACACGACAGGGATGGGTAGCGGCTACACCTTC

d_gene: .
j_gene: TRBJ1-4
v_gene: TRBV18
abundance: .
len: 16
CDR3aa: CASSPSEGATNEKLFF
CDR3nt: TGTGCCAGCTCACCCTCGGAAGGAGCAACTAATGAAAAACTGTTTTTT

d_gene: .
j_gene: TRBJ2-5
v_gene: TRBV18
abundance: .
len: 15
CDR3aa: CASSPISGVQETQYF
CDR3nt: TGTGCCAGCTCACCTATCTCAGGGGTCCAAGAGACCCAGTACTTC

d_gene: TRBD1
j_gene: TRBJ1-1
v_gene: TRBV12-5
abundance: .
len: 14
CDR3aa: CASGKGQGITEAFF
CDR3nt: TGTGCTAGTGGTAAAGGACAGGGTATCACTGAAGCTTTCTTT

d_gene: .
j_gene: TRBJ2-2
v_gene: TRBV27
abundance: .
len: 14
CDR3aa: CASSPGDTTGELFF
CDR3nt: TGTGCCAGCAGCCCCGGGGACACGACCGGGGAGCTGTTTTTT

d_gene: .
j_gene: TRBJ2-7
v_gene: TRBV9
abundance: .
len: 14
CDR3aa: CASSVQGGGYEQYF
CDR3nt: TGTGCCAGCAGCGTACAGGGGGGAGGATACGAGCAGTACTTC

d_gene: TRBD2
j_gene: TRBJ2-3
v_gene: TRBV28
abundance: .
len: 15
CDR3aa: CASSGGSQAGDTQYF
CDR3nt: TGTGCCAGCAGCGGCGGGAGCCAGGCAGGAGATACGCAGTATTTT

d_gene: .
j_gene: TRBJ2-3
v_gene: TRBV29-1
abundance: .
len: 15
CDR3aa: CSVELARGGTDTQYF
CDR3nt: TGCAGCGTTGAACTGGCGCGGGGAGGCACAGATACGCAGTATTTT

d_gene: .
j_gene: TRBJ2-6
v_gene: TRBV4-3
abundance: many
len: 16
CDR3aa: CASSQDGGTGANVLTF
CDR3nt: TGCGCCAGCAGCCAAGATGGAGGGACTGGGGCCAACGTCCTGACTTTC

d_gene: .
j_gene: TRBJ2-3
v_gene: TRBV11-3
abundance: .
len: 14
CDR3aa: CASSRDYGTDTQYF
CDR3nt: TGTGCCAGCAGCCGCGACTATGGCACAGATACGCAGTATTTT